This is a list of T cell receptor beta chains from one sample in a study of T cells after yellow fever vaccination. TCRdb reprocessed the 5' RACE reads via MiXCR and lists one record per CDR3 protein. The sample contains some 300,000 distinct CDR3 sequences, roughly 8.3% of which appear only once. Material: PBMCs, obtained around 45 days after the first yellow fever vaccination. These receptor sequences come from a man in his late teens or twenties who received the YFV17D yellow fever vaccine. CDR3s include the opening cysteine and the closing phenylalanine or tryptophan. Each record gives: clone size, D gene, J gene, V gene, CDR3 DNA, CDR3 protein. The D gene is left open where the match is weak. Size values are once, few and many counts, or a class for expanded clones, and some rows have none.

size: few; D: TRBD1; J: TRBJ2-6; V: TRBV12-3/TRBV12-4; DNA: TGTGCCAGCAGCCCAAGGGACAGGGGGCTCAACGTCCTGACTTTC; CDR3: CASSPRDRGLNVLTF
size: .; D: .; J: TRBJ1-1; V: TRBV18; DNA: TGTGCCAGCTCACCATATCATGGGGGACTGAACACTGAAGCTTTCTTT; CDR3: CASSPYHGGLNTEAFF
size: few; D: TRBD1; J: TRBJ1-5; V: TRBV4-1; DNA: TGCGCCAGCAGCCAAGGGGGAGGACAGGACTCTAATCAGCCCCAGCATTTT; CDR3: CASSQGGGQDSNQPQHF
size: few; D: .; J: TRBJ2-7; V: TRBV10-3; DNA: TGTGCCATCAGTGAGTCTGGCGGAGTAACGCGCGAGCAGTACTTC; CDR3: CAISESGGVTREQYF
size: .; D: .; J: TRBJ1-5; V: TRBV6-5; DNA: TGTGCCAGCAGTTACACCACAGGGATAGATCAGCCCCAGCATTTT; CDR3: CASSYTTGIDQPQHF
size: few; D: TRBD2; J: TRBJ2-1; V: TRBV18; DNA: TGTGCCAGCTCACCACCGTCGGGGGGCAATGAGCAGTTCTTC; CDR3: CASSPPSGGNEQFF
size: .; D: TRBD1; J: TRBJ2-7; V: TRBV20-1; DNA: TGCAGTGCTAGTTTTCTCGGGACAGGGCACACCTACGAGCAGTACTTC; CDR3: CSASFLGTGHTYEQYF
size: few; D: TRBD1; J: TRBJ1-4; V: TRBV5-1; DNA: TGCGCCAGCAGCTTACAAAACAGGGGAGACGAAAAACTGTTTTTT; CDR3: CASSLQNRGDEKLFF
size: .; D: TRBD1; J: TRBJ1-6; V: TRBV12-3/TRBV12-4; DNA: TGTGCCAGCAGTCAAGAGGGGGCGCGTAATTCACCCCTCCACTTT; CDR3: CASSQEGARNSPLHF
size: few; D: TRBD2; J: TRBJ2-7; V: TRBV7-2; DNA: TGTGCCAGCAGTCCTCGGGGGGTCTACGAGCAGTACTTC; CDR3: CASSPRGVYEQYF
size: .; D: .; J: TRBJ1-1; V: TRBV6-4; DNA: TGTGCCAGCAGTGACCTCGTCCAGGGTAGCACTGAAGCTTTCTTT; CDR3: CASSDLVQGSTEAFF
size: few; D: .; J: TRBJ1-4; V: TRBV14; DNA: TGTGCCAGCAGCCAAGGGATCTGGAATGAAAAACTGTTTTTT; CDR3: CASSQGIWNEKLFF
size: many; D: .; J: TRBJ2-3; V: TRBV5-4; DNA: TGTGCCAGCAGCTTGAGGGGAGGCAAGGATACGCAGTATTTT; CDR3: CASSLRGGKDTQYF
size: few; D: TRBD1; J: TRBJ1-4; V: TRBV7-2; DNA: TGTGCCAGCAGGACTCAGACAGGGGGAAATGAAAAACTGTTTTTT; CDR3: CASRTQTGGNEKLFF
size: many; D: .; J: TRBJ1-1; V: TRBV4-3; DNA: TGCGCCAGCAGCCAATCCGGGACCATCGGGGCTGAAGCTTTCTTT; CDR3: CASSQSGTIGAEAFF
size: .; D: TRBD1; J: TRBJ1-2; V: TRBV14; DNA: TGTGCCAGCAGCCCACAGGGGACTCCCTATGGCTACACCTTC; CDR3: CASSPQGTPYGYTF
size: .; D: TRBD1; J: TRBJ1-6; V: TRBV25-1; DNA: TGTGCCAGCAGACCCCCGGGACAGGGGGCCGGATCACCCCTCCACTTT; CDR3: CASRPPGQGAGSPLHF
size: few; D: TRBD2; J: TRBJ2-2; V: TRBV11-2; DNA: TGTGCCAGCAGCTCCCGCCTAGCGGGGGGGCCATATAGCGGGGAGCTGTTTTTT; CDR3: CASSSRLAGGPYSGELFF
size: few; D: TRBD1; J: TRBJ2-3; V: TRBV3-1; DNA: TGTGCCAGCAGCCGTGGATTACAGGGGGGAGCAGATACGCAGTATTTT; CDR3: CASSRGLQGGADTQYF
size: .; D: .; J: TRBJ1-5; V: TRBV12-3/TRBV12-4; DNA: TGTGCCAGCAGTTTAGGGGGACAAGGGCCACAGCCCCAGCATTTT; CDR3: CASSLGGQGPQPQHF
size: .; D: .; J: TRBJ2-3; V: TRBV11-2; DNA: TGTGCCAGCGCCCGGGGGCGCACAGATACGCAGTATTTT; CDR3: CASARGRTDTQYF
size: .; D: TRBD1; J: TRBJ1-4; V: TRBV12-3/TRBV12-4; DNA: TGTGCCAGCGGGTCAAGACAGGGCCCGAATGAAAAACTGTTTTTT; CDR3: CASGSRQGPNEKLFF
size: .; D: .; J: TRBJ1-1; V: TRBV5-5; DNA: TGTGCCAGCAGCTTCTCCTACGGAGTCAACACTGAAGCTTTCTTT; CDR3: CASSFSYGVNTEAFF
size: many; D: TRBD1; J: TRBJ1-2; V: TRBV12-3/TRBV12-4; DNA: TGTGCCAGCAGTCGACAGGGGGCTGGCTATGGCTACACCTTC; CDR3: CASSRQGAGYGYTF
size: few; D: .; J: TRBJ2-7; V: TRBV4-3; DNA: TGCGCCAGCAGCCAAGATGTAAGCCGGCACGAGCAGTACTTC; CDR3: CASSQDVSRHEQYF
size: .; D: TRBD1; J: TRBJ2-1; V: TRBV6-6; DNA: TGTGCCAGCAGGGGACAGGGAAGCAATGAGCAGTTCTTC; CDR3: CASRGQGSNEQFF
size: few; D: .; J: TRBJ2-1; V: TRBV5-1; DNA: TGCGCCAGCAGCTTGGCCTTAGACTTTGAGCAGTTCTTC; CDR3: CASSLALDFEQFF
size: .; D: .; J: TRBJ2-5; V: TRBV6-1; DNA: TGTGCCAGCAGCCCCAACCGCCACCAAGAGACCCAGTACTTC; CDR3: CASSPNRHQETQYF
size: few; D: .; J: TRBJ2-7; V: TRBV6-5; DNA: TGTGCCAGCAGTTACTTTAACGGGGACGAGCAGTACTTC; CDR3: CASSYFNGDEQYF
size: .; D: TRBD1; J: TRBJ2-1; V: TRBV4-1; DNA: TGCGCCAGCAGCCACACGGGACAGGTGGATGAGCAGTTCTTC; CDR3: CASSHTGQVDEQFF
size: .; D: .; J: TRBJ2-2; V: TRBV21-1; DNA: TGTGCCAGCAGCAAAGTTCCGGGGGGGATCCTGAACACCGGGGAGCTGTTTTTT; CDR3: CASSKVPGGILNTGELFF
size: many; D: .; J: TRBJ2-3; V: TRBV7-3; DNA: TGTGCCAGCAGCTTAACGGGGGGCACAGATACGCAGTATTTT; CDR3: CASSLTGGTDTQYF
size: few; D: .; J: TRBJ2-3; V: TRBV7-2; DNA: TGTGCCAGCAGCCGACAGGAGGATACGCAGTATTTT; CDR3: CASSRQEDTQYF
size: few; D: .; J: TRBJ1-6; V: TRBV28; DNA: TGTGCCAGCGAAGGGGGTCGTTCACCCCTCCACTTT; CDR3: CASEGGRSPLHF
size: many; D: .; J: TRBJ1-4; V: TRBV12-3/TRBV12-4; DNA: TGTGCCAGCAACCCCTCCGGGGCTTCAACTAATGAAAAACTGTTTTTT; CDR3: CASNPSGASTNEKLFF
size: few; D: TRBD1; J: TRBJ2-3; V: TRBV7-9; DNA: TGTGCCAGCAGCACCATAGACAGGGGGCGCCAGTATTTT; CDR3: CASSTIDRGRQYF
size: few; D: TRBD2; J: TRBJ2-7; V: TRBV2; DNA: TGTGCCAGCATAGAAAGGGTATTAGCGGGGGCCCTCGTCTACGAGCAGTACTTC; CDR3: CASIERVLAGALVYEQYF
size: .; D: TRBD2; J: TRBJ2-3; V: TRBV7-2; DNA: TGTGCCAGCAGCCCTGGAAGCGGGGGAGATACGCAGTATTTT; CDR3: CASSPGSGGDTQYF
size: few; D: TRBD2; J: TRBJ2-1; V: TRBV5-1; DNA: TGCGCCCGGCGGGGGGGCCGCAATGAGCAGTTCTTC; CDR3: CARRGGRNEQFF
size: few; D: TRBD1; J: TRBJ2-1; V: TRBV6-2/TRBV6-3; DNA: TGTGCCAGCAGACCGACAGGGCGTGAGCAGTTCTTC; CDR3: CASRPTGREQFF
size: .; D: TRBD1; J: TRBJ1-2; V: TRBV4-3; DNA: TGCGCCAGCAGCTGGACCGGGACAGAGCTTAACTATGGCTACACCTTC; CDR3: CASSWTGTELNYGYTF
size: .; D: TRBD2; J: TRBJ2-1; V: TRBV12-3/TRBV12-4; DNA: TGTGCCAGCAGCCCCGTAGCGGGGGGTTACAATGAGCAGTTCTTC; CDR3: CASSPVAGGYNEQFF
size: few; D: TRBD2; J: TRBJ2-1; V: TRBV18; DNA: TGTGCCAGCTCCCTGACTAGCGGGGGCACCAATGAGCAGTTCTTC; CDR3: CASSLTSGGTNEQFF
size: few; D: TRBD1; J: TRBJ2-1; V: TRBV11-1; DNA: TGTGCCAGCAGCTTAGCGGGACAGGGGGTTGGAGATGAGCAGTTCTTC; CDR3: CASSLAGQGVGDEQFF
size: few; D: TRBD2; J: TRBJ2-3; V: TRBV4-2; DNA: TGTGCCAGCAGCCGTTTAGAGACTAGCGGGACCCATAGCGGTACGCAGTATTTT; CDR3: CASSRLETSGTHSGTQYF
size: .; D: .; J: TRBJ1-1; V: TRBV6-5; DNA: TGTGCCAGCAGTTACGCCAACACGAGTCCGCCCGCTTTCTTT; CDR3: CASSYANTSPPAFF